The 27 T cell receptor beta chains in this list originate from one sample, sequenced in a study of T-cell reconstitution after alpha-beta-depleted transplantation in children. This sample's TCRbeta library carried unique molecular identifier barcodes. Each CDR3 protein gets one entry after TCRdb re-called the PCR reads with MiXCR. The sample carries 700,000 or so distinct CDR3 sequences, around 13% recorded once. The specimen comprised PBMCs, sampled before TCRalphabeta/CD19-depleted stem cell transplant. Receptor source: a girl under 10 years old with congenital amegakaryocytic thrombocytopenia, due to receive a stem cell transplant.

To note about this clonotype: A much larger clonotype is one base distant, so this may be a read error. V gene TRBV6-2 or TRBV6-3 combines with J gene TRBJ2-3, with D tentatively TRBD1 or TRBD2 (5 bases each). The CDR3 is made up of 15 amino acids. Germline CDR1 reads MNHEY; CDR2 reads SVGEGT. V lost 6 bases to trimming and J lost 4 bases, with 17 bases between them. CDR3 amino acids: CASRGDPYPADTQYF. The CDR3 DNA reads as TGTGCCAGCAGGGGGGACCCCTACCCCGCAGATACGCAGTATTTT.

This clonotype was recorded at least ten times. The chain's CDR3 is CASSQGYSYNEQFF. The CDR3 bases are TGCGCCAGCAGCCAGGGGTACTCCTACAATGAGCAGTTCTTC. The rearrangement links TRBV4-1 to TRBJ2-1, with D unresolved. The CDR3 extends over 14 amino acids. V gave up 3 bases and J gave up 0 bases, with 6 bases separating them. Germline V gene sequence: CDR1 MGHRA, CDR2 YSYEKL.

The chain links TRBV27 to TRBJ2-1; D may be TRBD1 (6 bases). Trimming removed 5 bases at V and 2 bases at J, with 13 bases between. The CDR3 runs to 15 residues. Looked up from germline, CDR1 is MNHEY and CDR2 is SMNVEV (reference sequence). Here the CDR3 DNA reads TGTGCCAGCAGTACGACAGGCCCTACCTACAATGAGCAGTTCTTC. It yields the protein CASSTTGPTYNEQFF.

As to this clonotype: A much larger clone lies one base from this, so it may be a read error. The genes are TRBV29-1 and TRBJ2-3; 15 bases agree with TRBD2. CDR3 length equals 15 residues. Per germline, CDR1 SQVTM and CDR2 ANQGSEA. CDR3 coding DNA: TGCAGCGTTGACGGACTAGCGGGAGGGCCAGATACGCAGAATTTT. It yields the protein CSVDGLAGGPDTQNF.

This clonotype was detected only a few times. The chain couples TRBV12-3 or TRBV12-4 to TRBJ2-7, with 13 nucleotides matching TRBD2. The CDR3 runs 16 residues. V was clipped by 7 bases and J by 3 bases; unmatched bases: 9. CDR3 in DNA: TGTGCCAGCAAGACCGCCGGGACTAGCGGGATCTACGAGCAGTACTTC. Protein: CASKTAGTSGIYEQYF.

This clonotype was picked up many times. J is TRBJ2-2 and V is TRBV29-1; D could derive from TRBD1 or TRBD2 (5 bases each). Germline CDR1 reads SQVTM; CDR2 reads ANQGSEA. Trimming pared 5 bases from V and 2 bases from J, leaving 9 bases between. The CDR3 covers 13 residues. CDR3 residues: CSVHGTNTGELFF. CDR3 nucleotides: TGCAGCGTTCACGGGACCAACACCGGGGAGCTGTTTTTT.

This clonotype came up a few times. The genes are TRBV29-1 and TRBJ1-2; the D gene is possibly TRBD1 (6 bases). Trimming cost V 5 bases and J 14 bases, with 21 bases left between them. Germline lookup yields CDR1 SQVTM and CDR2 ANQGSEA. The CDR3 spans 12 residues. CDR3 DNA: TGCAGCGTTTCCCAGACCGGACAGCTAAATACCTTC. Protein: CSVSQTGQLNTF.

Many counts were recorded for this clonotype. CDR3 sequence reads: CASSQDPLYEQYF. The CDR3 DNA reads as TGTGCCAGCAGCCAAGATCCCCTCTACGAGCAGTACTTC. The chain has TRBV3-1 and TRBJ2-7; D gene uncertain. V dropped 0 bases and J dropped 3 bases, with 6 bases sitting between them. Germline CDR1 and CDR2: LGHDT and YNNKEL (reference sequence). CDR3 length equals 13 residues.

J is TRBJ2-1 and V is TRBV20-1; 10 nucleotides line up with TRBD2. From germline, CDR1 is DFQATT and CDR2 SNEGSKA (reference sequence). The length of the CDR3 is 14 residues. V shed 5 bases and J 5 bases; nucleotides not matched to a gene: 6. CDR3 sequence reads: CSASPGLADNEQFF. DNA for the CDR3: TGCAGTGCTTCCCCAGGACTAGCGGACAATGAGCAGTTCTTC.

A few counts support this clonotype. The J gene is TRBJ2-1, the V gene TRBV5-1, with TRBD1 matching 8 bases. V dropped 4 bases and J dropped 9; count of bases not matched to a gene: 6. This CDR3 contains 13 residues. Germline CDR1 SGHRS, CDR2 YFSETQ. The CDR3 sequence: CASSQGAGFEQFF. DNA of the CDR3: TGCGCCAGCAGCCAGGGGGCGGGTTTTGAGCAGTTCTTC.

Points on this clonotype: Being one base from a much bigger clone, this may be a read error. The chain employs TRBV20-1 and TRBJ2-1; TRBD1 might be the D (5 bases). The CDR3 totals 15 residues. Germline values: CDR1 DFQATT, CDR2 SNEGSKA (reference sequence). The CDR3 bases are TGCAGTGCTAGGTCAGGGATATTGTCCTTCAATGAGCAGTTCTTC. Protein sequence: CSARSGILSFNEQFF.

This clonotype showed up many times. The gene calls are TRBV20-1 and TRBJ2-7; D not certain. The germline CDR1 and CDR2 sequences are DFQATT and SNEGSKA (reference sequence). V gave up 2 bases and J gave up 6 bases, with 11 bases separating them. This CDR3 has 12 amino acids. CDR3 sequence reads: CSARLDPLEQYF. In DNA, the CDR3 is TGCAGTGCTAGACTCGACCCTCTCGAGCAGTACTTC.

This clonotype was observed at least ten times. The chain carries TRBV29-1 and TRBJ2-2; 10 nucleotides match TRBD1. V lost 6 bases to trimming and J lost 5 bases; unmatched junction nucleotides: 3. Looked up from germline, CDR1 is SQVTM and CDR2 is ANQGSEA. The CDR3 spans 13 residues. CDR3 sequence reads: CSVRTGGTGELFF. The CDR3, as DNA: TGCAGCGTAAGGACAGGGGGGACCGGGGAGCTGTTTTTT.

This clonotype was counted many times. The rearrangement links TRBV4-1 to TRBJ2-3, with a possible D match to TRBD1 (6 bases). Trimming shortened V by 6 bases and J by 2 bases, and 18 bases separated the two germline ends. Germline V CDR1 and CDR2: MGHRA, YSYEKL. CDR3 length: 16 amino acids. The CDR3 reads CASRRSPGTSTDTQYF. Here the CDR3 DNA reads TGCGCCAGCAGGCGGAGTCCCGGGACATCCACAGATACGCAGTATTTT.

The genes are TRBV27 and TRBJ2-7, with 8 positions matching TRBD1. The ends lost 7 bases at V and 2 bases at J; junction bases unmatched: 7. The CDR3 covers 14 residues. The germline V gene has CDR1 MNHEY and CDR2 SMNVEV (reference sequence). In nucleotides, the CDR3 is TGTGCCAGCATGACAGGGGCCCGGACCTACGAGCAGTACTTC. It codes for CASMTGARTYEQYF.

The table lists this clonotype with a few counts. The chain is built from TRBV24-1 and TRBJ2-3; D is possibly TRBD1 or TRBD2 (5 bases each). This CDR3 spans 15 amino acids. The germline CDR1 and CDR2 sequences are KGHDR and SFDVKD. The ends were cut back, 3 bases at V and 2 bases at J, with 11 bases in the middle. Here the CDR3 DNA reads TGTGCCACCAGTGATCGGGGCGGTTTCACAGATACGCAGTATTTT. Encoded protein: CATSDRGGFTDTQYF.

This clonotype was counted many times. The chain carries TRBV5-1 and TRBJ2-3; no clear D. The germline V gene encodes CDR1 SGHRS and CDR2 YFSETQ. Between the trimmed V and J ends, which lost 0 bases and 4 bases, there was a span of 9 bases. This CDR3 is built from 14 residues. CDR3 amino acids: CASSLVEVPDTQYF. CDR3 coding DNA: TGCGCCAGCAGCTTGGTAGAAGTACCAGATACGCAGTATTTT.

This clonotype was counted only a few times. This chain links TRBV15 with TRBJ2-3, with 8 nucleotides matching TRBD2. The CDR3 has 15 amino acids. The V gene end was trimmed by 3 bases and the J gene end by 3 bases; junction bases not matched to a gene: 5. The germline CDR1 and CDR2 sequences are LNHNV and YYDKDF (reference sequence). The CDR3 nucleotides are TGTGCCACCAGCAGCAGTACTAGCGGTACAGATACGCAGTATTTT. Encoded protein: CATSSSTSGTDTQYF.

This clonotype has a count of ten or more. V is TRBV21-1 and J is TRBJ2-1; the DNA was not compared with TRBD1, the D call given in the table. TRBV21-1 is a pseudogene locus. The CDR3 has 16 amino acids. The CDR3: CASSKTPNGTYNEQFF. CDR3 in DNA: TGTGCCAGCAGCAAGACCCCCAATGGCACCTACAATGAGCAGTTCTTC.

The table lists this clonotype with a few counts. The genes are TRBV12-3 or TRBV12-4 and TRBJ2-6, with 7 bases aligning to TRBD1. V was clipped by 5 bases and J by 3 bases; unmatched bases: 7. The CDR3 is made up of 16 amino acids. The CDR3 spells CASSRTDRDGANVLTF. DNA of the CDR3: TGTGCCAGCAGTCGAACAGACAGGGATGGGGCCAACGTCCTGACTTTC.

This clonotype was recorded at least ten times. The chain is built from TRBV20-1 and TRBJ2-5; 7 nucleotides agree with TRBD2. The V gene's germline CDR1 is DFQATT and CDR2 SNEGSKA (reference sequence). CDR3 length: 14 amino acids. J lost 6 bases, V lost 3 bases, and 10 bases had no gene match. CDR3 residues: CSASRDYLSQTQYF. The CDR3 DNA is TGCAGTGCTAGCCGGGACTACCTAAGTCAGACCCAGTACTTC.

This clonotype was recorded a few times. The chain links TRBV27 to TRBJ2-7; 8 bases match TRBD2. CDR1 MNHEY and CDR2 SMNVEV come from the germline V gene (reference sequence). After removal of 8 bases from V and 1 base from J, the junction contained 4 bases not matched to a gene. This CDR3 comprises 13 residues. The DNA of the CDR3 is TGTGCCAGCGCCCGGGGGGGATCCTACGAGCAGTACTTC. Encoded protein: CASARGGSYEQYF.

This clonotype was recorded many times. V and J are TRBV20-1 and TRBJ2-1, with 7 positions matching TRBD2. Germline-derived CDR1 and CDR2 are DFQATT and SNEGSKA (reference sequence). The CDR3 consists of 12 residues. V lost 6 bases and J lost 10; bases outside the gene matches: 9. The CDR3 here is CSAYAGEEEQFF. The CDR3 DNA sequence: TGCAGTGCATACGCGGGAGAGGAGGAGCAGTTCTTC.

As DNA, the CDR3 is TGCAGTGCTAGGTCGTTTAGCGGGAGACTTTACAATGAGCAGTTCTTC. Encoded protein: CSARSFSGRLYNEQFF. This chain uses TRBV20-1 with TRBJ2-1, with TRBD2 identical over 9 bases. Germline values: CDR1 DFQATT, CDR2 SNEGSKA (reference sequence). The CDR3 spans 16 residues. Trimming removed 3 bases from V and 4 bases from J; junction bases left unmatched: 10.

This clonotype was found many times. The rearrangement links TRBV20-1 to TRBJ2-3; 13 nucleotides align to TRBD2. This CDR3 has 16 residues. CDR1 is DFQATT and CDR2 is SNEGSKA in the germline V gene (reference sequence). Unmatched junction bases numbered 8, after V lost 4 bases and J lost 4 bases. In nucleotides, the CDR3 is TGCAGTGCTACAGACGGACTAGCGGGAGTCCCAGATACGCAGTATTTT. It is translated as CSATDGLAGVPDTQYF.

This clonotype was counted many times. This chain connects TRBV20-1 to TRBJ2-3; a possible D gene is TRBD2 (6 bases). The V gene's germline CDR1 is DFQATT and CDR2 SNEGSKA (reference sequence). The CDR3 sequence is 14 residues long. For the CDR3, the DNA is TGCAGCCCAAAGCGGGCAGGACTCACAGATACGCAGTATTTT. Amino acids: CSPKRAGLTDTQYF.

The rearrangement uses TRBV5-1 and TRBJ1-1, with D possibly TRBD1 on 5 matching bases. Germline CDR1 reads SGHRS; CDR2 reads YFSETQ. This CDR3 region has 14 residues. Trimming took off 4 bases at V and 3 bases at J, with 13 bases between the two ends. The CDR3 DNA sequence: TGCGCCAGCAGCGCGGTGGGGGGGGACACTGAAGCTTTCTTT. It translates to CASSAVGGDTEAFF.